This paragraph covers one T cell receptor beta chain sequence. These data belong to a study of blood T cells in healthy people across ages. With a J-beta primer mix and a sample-barcoded 5' primer, a second PCR ran about 6 to 11 cycles. TCRdb re-called the 5' RACE reads through MiXCR, storing one row per CDR3 protein. The repertoire holds 1.5 million to 1.9 million distinct CDR3 sequences, with less than 45% as singletons. Sequencing was carried out using blood. This clonotype originated in a woman between 18 and 29 years old in good health.

The CDR3: CSGTVNEKLFF. The CDR3 nucleotides read TGCAGCGGGACAGTTAATGAAAAACTGTTTTTT. The chain has TRBV29-1 and TRBJ1-4; tentative D call: TRBD1 (6 bases). The germline V gene encodes CDR1 SQVTM and CDR2 ANQGSEA. The ends were cut back, 7 bases at V and 4 bases at J, with 7 bases in the middle. CDR3 length: 11 residues. Filled out from reference TRBV29-1 and TRBJ1-4, the complete variable domain reads SAVISQKPSRDICQRGTSLTIQCQVDSQVTMMFWYRQQPGQSLTLIATANQGSEATYESGFVIDKFPISRPNLTFSTLTVSNMSPEDSSIYLCSGTVNEKLFFGSGTQLSVL.